Listed here are 25 T cell receptor beta chains from one sample, sequenced in a study of spatial heterogeneity in lung cancer. TCRdb re-called the 5' RACE reads with MiXCR, one entry per CDR3 protein. The table includes about 38,000 distinct CDR3 sequences, more than 4.5% detected once. Time point noted: sample taken at primary tumor resection. The input for sequencing was PBMCs, taken at surgery. These receptor sequences come from a female donor with early-stage non-small cell lung cancer.

The rearrangement links TRBV12-3 or TRBV12-4 to TRBJ1-5, with D tentatively TRBD1 (5 bases). V shed 3 bases and J shed 7 bases, with 7 bases lying between them. CDR3 length: 12 residues. CDR3 nucleotides: TGTGCCAGCAGTTTGGCAGGGCAGCCCCAGCATTTT. Protein: CASSLAGQPQHF.

This clonotype has a handful of counts. The rearrangement links TRBV6-2 or TRBV6-3 to TRBJ2-7; D tentatively fits TRBD1 or TRBD2 (5 bases each). CDR3 length: 13 residues. Per the germline V gene, CDR1 is MNHEY and CDR2 is SVGEGT. Trimming cost V 2 bases and J 4 bases, with 9 bases left between them. The CDR3 nucleotides are TGTGCCAGCAGTTACGGGACCACATACGAGCAGTACTTC. Encoded protein: CASSYGTTYEQYF.

V gene TRBV5-1 combines with J gene TRBJ2-3, with D maybe TRBD1 (6 bases). The CDR3 sequence is 13 residues long. Looked up from germline, CDR1 is SGHRS and CDR2 is YFSETQ. V was pared by 0 bases and J by 10 bases, with 12 bases between. CDR3 bases: TGCGCCAGCAGCTTGGAGGGGGATCGGCCGCAGTATTTT. Amino acids: CASSLEGDRPQYF.

Many counts were recorded for this clonotype. The chain joins TRBV12-3 or TRBV12-4 to TRBJ1-1; possible D gene TRBD1, 6 bases. This CDR3 region has 15 residues. The V gene lost 2 bases and the J gene lost 4 bases, with 14 bases spanning the gap. The chain's CDR3 is CASSLLSQGGTEAFF. The CDR3 DNA is TGTGCCAGCAGTTTACTCTCACAGGGCGGCACTGAAGCTTTCTTT.

This rearrangement joins TRBV4-1 to TRBJ1-2, with D hard to call. V lost 0 bases to trimming and J lost 7 bases, with 24 bases between them. This CDR3 is built from 18 residues. The germline gives CDR1 MGHRA, CDR2 YSYEKL. The CDR3 DNA follows: TGCGCCAGCAGCCAAGAACGTAAGAGTTGGCTCATTATGAGTGGCTACACCTTC. Residues: CASSQERKSWLIMSGYTF.

At least ten counts were recorded for this clonotype. This sequence joins TRBV12-3 or TRBV12-4 and TRBJ1-2; no clear D. V gave up 4 bases and J gave up 2 bases, with 8 bases separating them. The CDR3 is made up of 13 amino acids. The CDR3 sequence: CASSSRINYGYTF. The CDR3 nucleotides read TGTGCCAGCAGTTCGAGAATAAACTATGGCTACACCTTC.

This clonotype turned up a few times. The chain uses TRBV7-2 and TRBJ1-6; the match to TRBD1 covers 7 bases. Germline CDR1 is SGHTA and CDR2 is FQGNSA. The CDR3 spans 20 residues. Losses at the gene ends were 3 bases for V and 4 bases for J; bases not matched to a gene: 18. CDR3 residues: CASSFRPQRDSKGYNSPLHF. CDR3 DNA sequence: TGTGCCAGCAGCTTTAGACCTCAACGGGACAGCAAGGGATATAATTCACCCCTCCACTTT.

There are a few counts of this clonotype. The rearrangement links TRBV10-3 to TRBJ1-1, with D perhaps TRBD1 (5 bases). CDR1 is ENHRY and CDR2 is SYGVKD in the germline V gene. Trimming shortened V by 0 bases and J by 7 bases, and 12 bases separated the two germline ends. The CDR3 loop spans 14 amino acids. The DNA for the CDR3 is TGTGCCATCAGTGAGTCAGGGCCTAGGGGTGAAGCTTTCTTT. Translating gives CAISESGPRGEAFF.

The V gene is TRBV5-5, the J gene TRBJ2-3, with D hard to call. CDR1 and CDR2 from the germline V gene are SGHKS and YYEKEE (reference sequence). CDR3 size: 15 residues. V gave up 0 bases and J gave up 4 bases, with 12 bases separating them. This chain's CDR3 is CASSLGRLIADTQYF. CDR3 in DNA: TGTGCCAGCAGCTTGGGCCGCCTAATCGCAGATACGCAGTATTTT.

This clonotype was counted many times. The chain recombines TRBV5-1 with TRBJ2-5; no definite D call. The V end lost 0 bases, the J end lost 1 base, and 7 bases lay between the germline ends. Germline V gives CDR1 SGHRS, CDR2 YFSETQ. The CDR3 is 14 residues long. The CDR3 DNA follows: TGCGCCAGCAGCTTGGAAGACATCCAAGAGACCCAGTACTTC. The encoded protein is CASSLEDIQETQYF.

At least ten counts were recorded for this clonotype. The chain couples TRBV6-2 or TRBV6-3 to TRBJ2-3; 7 bases are shared with TRBD1. Germline V CDR1 and CDR2: MNHEY, SVGEGT. The CDR3 consists of 16 residues. After removal of 4 bases from V and 4 bases from J, the junction contained 11 bases not matched to a gene. For the CDR3, the DNA is TGTGCCAGCAGTTCCCCCCGAGACAGGGTTCCAGATACGCAGTATTTT. Residues: CASSSPRDRVPDTQYF.

The V gene is TRBV7-3, the J gene TRBJ2-2; D unresolved. CDR1 SGHTA and CDR2 FQGTGA come from the germline V gene. V gave up 2 bases and J gave up 0 bases, with 7 bases separating them. The CDR3 runs 15 residues. CDR3 sequence: CASSLGVSNTGELFF. CDR3 coding DNA: TGTGCCAGCAGCTTAGGGGTCTCGAACACCGGGGAGCTGTTTTTT. Full variable domain (outside the CDR3, taken from reference TRBV7-3 and TRBJ2-2): GAGVSQTPSNKVTEKGKYVELRCDPISGHTALYWYRQSLGQGPEFLIYFQGTGAADDSGLPNDRFFAVRPEGSVSTLKIQRTERGDSAVYLCASSLGVSNTGELFFGEGSRLTVL.

This clonotype was seen many times. This chain joins TRBV10-2 and TRBJ2-5; 13 bases align to TRBD2. Germline CDR1 WSHSY, CDR2 SAAADI. Losses at the gene ends were 0 bases for V and 3 bases for J; bases not matched to a gene: 7. The CDR3 consists of 18 residues. CDR3 sequence (DNA): TGCGCCAGCAGTGAGTCGAGACGGACTAGCGGGAGAAAAGAGACCCAGTACTTC. Its translation is CASSESRRTSGRKETQYF.

This clonotype was found a few times. The chain has TRBV20-1 and TRBJ2-5; D gene uncertain. This CDR3 is 12 amino acids long. The germline gives CDR1 DFQATT, CDR2 SNEGSKA (reference sequence). V lost 6 bases and J lost 1, with 9 bases in between. The DNA for the CDR3 is TGCAGTGCGAGCAAGATCCAAGAGACCCAGTACTTC. Translating gives CSASKIQETQYF.

This clonotype was recorded at least ten times. The rearrangement links TRBV18 to TRBJ2-3, with a possible D match to TRBD2 (6 bases). The V and J ends lost 1 base and 0 bases respectively, with 8 bases between them. The germline V gene has CDR1 KGHSH and CDR2 LQKENI. CDR3 length: 15 amino acids. CDR3 residues: CASSPLSGSTDTQYF. CDR3 DNA sequence: TGTGCCAGCTCACCACTTAGCGGAAGCACAGATACGCAGTATTTT.

This clonotype was counted ten times or more. V and J are TRBV28 and TRBJ2-3, with D perhaps matching TRBD1 (5 bases). CDR3 size: 15 residues. Germline V lookup: CDR1 MDHEN, CDR2 SYDVKM. Trimming took off 1 base at V and 5 bases at J, with 13 bases between the two ends. The CDR3 loop is CASSLSAGFQDTQYF. The CDR3 DNA sequence: TGTGCCAGCAGTTTATCGGCAGGGTTTCAAGATACGCAGTATTTT.

The table lists this clonotype with many counts. The CDR3 nucleotides read TGTGCCAGCAGTCTTGGGGGGCAGGGCGACGCTAACTATGGCTACACCTTC. It encodes CASSLGGQGDANYGYTF. J is TRBJ1-2 and V is TRBV28; D might be TRBD1 (6 bases). Germline values: CDR1 MDHEN, CDR2 SYDVKM. This CDR3 spans 17 amino acids. The germline V and J ends were trimmed by 5 bases and 0 bases, with 19 bases remaining between them.

Ten or more counts support this clonotype. The rearrangement joins TRBV28 to TRBJ2-7, with a tentative D call TRBD1 (6 bases). Trimming pared 8 bases from V and 2 bases from J, leaving 13 bases between. The CDR3 contains 13 residues. CDR1 MDHEN and CDR2 SYDVKM come from the germline V gene. In DNA form, the CDR3 reads TGTGCCAGCTCAGGACAGATAGCCTACGAGCAGTACTTC. This encodes CASSGQIAYEQYF.

This clonotype was observed at least ten times. The chain employs TRBV6-4 and TRBJ1-5; no clear D. The CDR3 has 15 amino acids. Germline lookup yields CDR1 MRHNA and CDR2 SNTAGT. Trimming removed 5 bases at V and 1 base at J, with 12 bases between. The CDR3 sequence is CASSPSAGSNQPQHF. CDR3 nucleotides: TGTGCCAGCAGTCCGTCCGCGGGGAGCAATCAGCCCCAGCATTTT.

By frequency in the sample, this clonotype is medium-sized. The chain recombines TRBV4-3 with TRBJ2-7; D not certain. CDR1 is LGHNA, CDR2 YSLEER, per germline. The length of the CDR3 is 17 residues. V lost 0 bases to trimming and J lost 7 bases, with 22 bases between them. The CDR3, as DNA: TGCGCCAGCAGCCAAGATCAGTCCCAGACGGCCCCCTGGGAGCAGTACTTC. This translates into CASSQDQSQTAPWEQYF.

This clonotype came up many times. The chain has TRBV4-1 and TRBJ1-1; D call uncertain. Trimming took off 0 bases at V and 5 bases at J, with 16 bases between the two ends. This CDR3 is 16 amino acids long. Germline V CDR1 and CDR2: MGHRA, YSYEKL. This CDR3 reads CASSQDSSRGKTEAFF. CDR3 coding DNA: TGCGCCAGCAGCCAAGACTCCTCCCGGGGTAAGACTGAAGCTTTCTTT.

This clonotype was detected ten times or more. This sequence joins TRBV5-6 and TRBJ1-2, with no clear D. This CDR3 spans 14 amino acids. The ends were cut back, 0 bases at V and 4 bases at J, with 10 bases in the middle. CDR1 is SGHDT, CDR2 YYEEEE, per germline. The CDR3 region is CASSLGWAVYGYTF. DNA for the CDR3: TGTGCCAGCAGCTTGGGGTGGGCGGTCTATGGCTACACCTTC.

By share of the sample, this clonotype is medium-sized. The chain carries TRBV3-1 and TRBJ2-1, with D hard to call. This CDR3 has 13 amino acids. V was trimmed by 4 bases and J by 2 bases, leaving 6 bases between them. Germline lookup yields CDR1 LGHDT and CDR2 YNNKEL (reference sequence). CDR3 in amino acids: CASSLDTYNEQFF. CDR3 nucleotides: TGTGCCAGCAGCCTCGACACCTACAATGAGCAGTTCTTC.

This clonotype was observed at least ten times. The chain recombines TRBV25-1 with TRBJ1-1; unclear D gene. The V gene lost 6 bases and the J gene lost 5 bases, with 7 bases spanning the gap. The CDR3 has 11 amino acids. The germline gives CDR1 MGHDK, CDR2 SYGVNS. The CDR3 spells CASSRGTEAFF. The CDR3 DNA is TGTGCCAGCAGCCGTGGGACTGAAGCTTTCTTT.

This clonotype was found a few times. The gene calls are TRBV7-2 and TRBJ2-7, with TRBD1 identical over 8 bases. The CDR3 sequence is 16 residues long. V gave up 4 bases and J gave up 5 bases; unmatched junction bases: 13. In germline, CDR1 is SGHTA, CDR2 FQGNSA. The CDR3 DNA sequence: TGTGCCAGCAGCTCCAAAGACCGGGACAGGAACCACGAGCAGTACTTC. As protein: CASSSKDRDRNHEQYF.